These T cell receptor beta chains were read from a single sample in a study. TCRdb fed the RT-PCR reads into MiXCR, producing one record per CDR3 protein. The profile covers hundreds of thousands of distinct CDR3 sequences, with 11% to 15% appearing a single time and about 3.9% taken by the ten largest. The sample taken for sequencing was memory CD4+ T cells from blood. These receptors were taken from a female donor in good health, serving as a healthy control. The CDR3 runs from the conserved cysteine through the conserved F or W. Fields, in order: CDR3 DNA, CDR3 protein, J gene, V gene, clone size, D gene. D genes are given only for firm matches. For some rows the clone size is stated as once, few or many, or as a class when expanded; others skip it.

TGTGCCAGCAGTTTATCGGGGGTCAGCTATGGCTACACCTTC	CASSLSGVSYGYTF	TRBJ1-2	TRBV12-3/TRBV12-4	few	-
TGTGCCAGCAGTTCAACTGACAGACTCTATGGCTACACCTTC	CASSSTDRLYGYTF	TRBJ1-2	TRBV28	-	-
TGCGCCAGCAGCTTGCCGGAAGGGGAAAAACTGTTTTTT	CASSLPEGEKLFF	TRBJ1-4	TRBV5-1	-	-
TGTGCCAGCACCTCCATGGGGGGTTTCAACACTGAAGCTTTCTTT	CASTSMGGFNTEAFF	TRBJ1-1	TRBV5-6	-	-
TGCAGTGCGTGGACTAGCGGGAGTGCGTTCCTACGAACAGATACGCAGTATTTT	CSAWTSGSAFLRTDTQYF	TRBJ2-3	TRBV20-1	-	TRBD2
TGTGCCAGCAGTCTCCTGGACTGGGGACAAGAGACCCAGTACTTC	CASSLLDWGQETQYF	TRBJ2-5	TRBV6-2/TRBV6-3	few	-
TGTGCCAGCACCCGTTTCGGGTACCAAGAGACCCAGTACTTC	CASTRFGYQETQYF	TRBJ2-5	TRBV5-4	-	-
TGTGCCAGCACCCCTACAGGGGCCATCAATCAGCCCCAGCATTTT	CASTPTGAINQPQHF	TRBJ1-5	TRBV9	few	TRBD1
TGCGCCAGCAGCATACGGACAGGGAGGAGCACAGATACGCAGTATTTT	CASSIRTGRSTDTQYF	TRBJ2-3	TRBV5-1	few	TRBD1
TGTGCCAGCAGTTTAGCTGCGTGGGGTACTGAAGCTTTCTTT	CASSLAAWGTEAFF	TRBJ1-1	TRBV12-3/TRBV12-4	few	-
TGTGCCAGCACCGGGGGCTGGGACAGGGGGCTCTACGAGCAGTACTTC	CASTGGWDRGLYEQYF	TRBJ2-7	TRBV6-1	many	TRBD1
TGTGCCAGCAGCTTAGCCGGCGGACCCTATGGCTACACCTTC	CASSLAGGPYGYTF	TRBJ1-2	TRBV5-5	many	-
TGTGCCACCAGGAGGGCGGGGGAGACCGGGGAGCTGTTTTTT	CATRRAGETGELFF	TRBJ2-2	TRBV24-1	few	TRBD2
TGTGCCATCAGTGATGGGACTGCCTACGAGCAGTACTTC	CAISDGTAYEQYF	TRBJ2-7	TRBV10-3	many	-
TGTGCCAGCAGTAACCCCTCAAGAGAGACCCAGTACTTC	CASSNPSRETQYF	TRBJ2-5	TRBV6-2/TRBV6-3	-	-
TGTGCCAGCACTTCGACAGGGGACGGTGAAAAACTGTTTTTT	CASTSTGDGEKLFF	TRBJ1-4	TRBV12-3/TRBV12-4	few	TRBD1
TGTGCCATCAGTAGGGACCCCCTGGGCAATCAGCCCCAGCATTTT	CAISRDPLGNQPQHF	TRBJ1-5	TRBV10-3	-	-
TGTGCCAGCAGCCTCGGCTCTTCTCTTCTCCTTACGCAGTATTTT	CASSLGSSLLLTQYF	TRBJ2-3	TRBV7-9	few	-
TGTGCCAGCAGCTTAAACCCAGCCCCGAACACCGGGGAGCTGTTTTTT	CASSLNPAPNTGELFF	TRBJ2-2	TRBV7-3	-	-
TGTGCCAGCAGTTTATTGAGTGGGAGGGACGCCTACAATGAGCAGTTCTTC	CASSLLSGRDAYNEQFF	TRBJ2-1	TRBV28	few	TRBD2
TGTGCCAGCAGCGTAGCGGTTTGGGACGTGAACACTGAAGCTTTCTTT	CASSVAVWDVNTEAFF	TRBJ1-1	TRBV9	-	-
TGCGCCAGCAACAGGGGGACCACCGGGGAGCTGTTTTTT	CASNRGTTGELFF	TRBJ2-2	TRBV5-1	many	TRBD1
TGCAGTGCCACGTCCCGGGACAGAAGAGAAACTGAAGCTTTCTTT	CSATSRDRRETEAFF	TRBJ1-1	TRBV20-1	many	TRBD1
TGTGCCAGCAGCCCCCCTGCTTACACCGGGGAGCTGTTTTTT	CASSPPAYTGELFF	TRBJ2-2	TRBV2	-	-
TGCGCCAGCAGCCAAGGAGCAGGGATTTTTTCTGGAAACACCATATATTTT	CASSQGAGIFSGNTIYF	TRBJ1-3	TRBV4-3	-	-
TGTGCCAGAAGTTTGGGACAGAGTATCTCTGGAAACACCATATATTTT	CARSLGQSISGNTIYF	TRBJ1-3	TRBV12-3/TRBV12-4	-	TRBD1
TGCGCCAGCAGCCAAGGCGGGAGGGCGGGAGAGACCCAGTACTTC	CASSQGGRAGETQYF	TRBJ2-5	TRBV4-3	-	TRBD2
TGTGCCAGCAGCCAAGGACGGACATTAGTCCATGGCTACACCTTC	CASSQGRTLVHGYTF	TRBJ1-2	TRBV3-1	few	-
TGTGCCAGCAGCTTGTTGACAGGGCGTAGCACAGATACGCAGTATTTT	CASSLLTGRSTDTQYF	TRBJ2-3	TRBV5-6	few	TRBD1
TGCAGTGGGACCCGGGACAGGCTCCATAATGGCTACACCTTC	CSGTRDRLHNGYTF	TRBJ1-2	TRBV20-1	many	TRBD1
TGTGCCAGCAGTGTACTTTACGTATCCTACGAGCAGTACTTC	CASSVLYVSYEQYF	TRBJ2-7	TRBV6-1	few	-
TGTGCCAGCAGCTCTCCGCTCGGGGTCACAGATACGCAGTATTTT	CASSSPLGVTDTQYF	TRBJ2-3	TRBV7-8	-	-
TGCAGCGGGACGGGACAGGGGGTCGAGGAGACCCAGTACTTC	CSGTGQGVEETQYF	TRBJ2-5	TRBV29-1	many	TRBD1
TGTGCCAGCACTCTAGTCGCCTCAAGGGGCGATGGCTACACCTTC	CASTLVASRGDGYTF	TRBJ1-2	TRBV28	few	-
TGCAGTGCTAGCCGGCAGACCACTTATGGCTACACCTTC	CSASRQTTYGYTF	TRBJ1-2	TRBV20-1	-	-
TGTGCCAGCCGCAGACAGGGGGGCCAAGAGACCCAGTACTTC	CASRRQGGQETQYF	TRBJ2-5	TRBV7-2	few	TRBD1
TGTGCCAGCAGTTACTCAGTCGGGGGGCGTTTGACTGAAGCTTTCTTT	CASSYSVGGRLTEAFF	TRBJ1-1	TRBV6-5	-	-
TGTGCCAGCCGACCTCCCGCCGGCCCCTATGGCTACACCTTC	CASRPPAGPYGYTF	TRBJ1-2	TRBV7-2	few	-
TGTGCCAGCAGCTTAGCTCGCGGGACTGACTACAATGAGCAGTTCTTC	CASSLARGTDYNEQFF	TRBJ2-1	TRBV7-9	-	-
TGTGCCAGCAGATTAAAGAACACCGGGGAGCTGTTTTTT	CASRLKNTGELFF	TRBJ2-2	TRBV7-2	-	-
TGTGCCAGCAACACCTTGAACACTGAAGCTTTCTTT	CASNTLNTEAFF	TRBJ1-1	TRBV6-6	-	-
TGCAGTGCTAGACTCCAGGGCCCAAACGGGGAGCTGTTTTTT	CSARLQGPNGELFF	TRBJ2-2	TRBV20-1	-	-
TGTGCCAGCAGCCCGCGTAGCGGGGGGAGGACAGATACGCAGTATTTT	CASSPRSGGRTDTQYF	TRBJ2-3	TRBV7-2	-	TRBD2
TGTGCCAGCAGCCCGGGACGGGAGGATACGCAGTATTTT	CASSPGREDTQYF	TRBJ2-3	TRBV4-2	many	-
TGCGCCAGCAGCTTAGAGGGTTGGGGAAATCAGCCCCAGCATTTT	CASSLEGWGNQPQHF	TRBJ1-5	TRBV5-1	few	-